This T cell receptor (beta chain) was recovered during a study of cytomegalovirus exposure and HLA in healthy donors. Healthy individuals who donated bone marrow served as the donors. Germline CDR1 MNHEY, CDR2 SVGAGI. J was trimmed by 7 bases and V by 7 bases; bases with no gene match: 9. There are 14 residues in the CDR3. Vbeta (60) and Jbeta (13) primers were used in the PCR. Methods used by the authors: A follow-up analysis tallied some 80 million unique TCR beta chains, roughly 11 million shared. Produced via immunoSEQ multiplex PCR; TCRdb's table is partial and in-frame only. Clone size and V and J calls were adopted from that table, with D and trimming inferred from the DNA. The sample includes 180,000 or so clones, around 80% of them seen just once.

The V and J genes are TRBV6-5 and TRBJ1-1, with TRBD1 identical over 10 bases. Sequencing was done on a sample of PBMCs. The sequence was obtained from a girl aged 10 to 17 in good health and CMV-seropositive. The CDR3 DNA follows: TGTGCCAGCACACCAGACAGGGGGCTTGGTGAAGCTTTCTTT. It codes for CASTPDRGLGEAFF.